This passage covers 5 T cell receptor beta chains from one sample sequenced in a study of T-cell reconstitution after alpha-beta-depleted transplantation in children. Preparation of the TCRbeta library was carried out with unique molecular identifiers. From the PCR reads, TCRdb called clonotypes with MiXCR, one entry per CDR3 protein. The sample has around 190,000 distinct CDR3 sequences; 5.5% to 7% are singletons. The sample was PBMCs, taken before TCRalphabeta/CD19-depleted stem cell transplant. These receptors originate from a boy aged 2-9 years with acute lymphoblastic leukemia, due to receive a stem cell transplant.

The J gene is TRBJ2-2, the V gene TRBV20-1; no clear D. Trimming removed 3 bases at V and 6 bases at J, with 20 bases between. This CDR3 is 16 amino acids long. Germline-derived CDR1 and CDR2 are DFQATT and SNEGSKA (reference sequence). In DNA, the CDR3 is TGCAGTGCTAGCCGCTCCCTCCGCGGTGGGCCCGGGGAGCTGTTTTTT. Protein: CSASRSLRGGPGELFF.

The table lists this clonotype with many counts. This chain uses TRBV7-9 with TRBJ2-7; TRBD1 might be the D (5 bases). CDR1 and CDR2 (germline): SEHNR, FQNEAQ (reference sequence). Trimming shortened V by 5 bases and J by 0 bases, and 14 bases separated the two germline ends. The CDR3 has 15 amino acids. The CDR3 region is CASSNENRPSYEQYF. In DNA form, the CDR3 reads TGTGCCAGCAGCAATGAGAACAGGCCCTCCTACGAGCAGTACTTC.

This clonotype was recorded at least ten times. The CDR3 sequence: CASSVARDPYEQYF. DNA for the CDR3: TGTGCCAGCAGCGTAGCGAGGGATCCCTACGAGCAGTACTTC. The chain carries TRBV9 and TRBJ2-7; tentatively, D is TRBD2 (5 bases). The CDR3 sequence is 14 residues long. Germline V gene sequence: CDR1 SGDLS, CDR2 YYNGEE. Trimming shortened V by 0 bases and J by 2 bases, and 9 bases separated the two germline ends. Filled out from reference TRBV9 and TRBJ2-7, the complete variable domain reads DSGVTQTPKHLITATGQRVTLRCSPRSGDLSVYWYQQSLDQGLQFLIQYYNGEERAKGNILERFSAQQFPDLHSELNLSSLELGDSALYFCASSVARDPYEQYFGPGTRLTVT.

This chain joins TRBV18 and TRBJ2-5; the D gene is possibly TRBD2 (6 bases). The V gene lost 2 bases and the J gene lost 3 bases, with 16 bases spanning the gap. This CDR3 has 16 amino acids. Germline CDR1 is KGHSH and CDR2 is LQKENI. This CDR3 is CASSPRLSGGEETQYF. The CDR3, as DNA: TGTGCCAGCTCACCAAGGCTTAGCGGCGGTGAAGAGACCCAGTACTTC.

This chain joins TRBV15 and TRBJ2-6, with D tentatively TRBD2 (6 bases). V lost 0 bases, J lost 2 bases, and 14 bases lay in between. CDR3 length equals 18 residues. Germline V gene sequence: CDR1 LNHNV, CDR2 YYDKDF (reference sequence). The CDR3: CATSRDWVGGAGANVLTF. CDR3 DNA sequence: TGTGCCACCAGCAGAGATTGGGTCGGGGGTGCTGGGGCCAACGTCCTGACTTTC.